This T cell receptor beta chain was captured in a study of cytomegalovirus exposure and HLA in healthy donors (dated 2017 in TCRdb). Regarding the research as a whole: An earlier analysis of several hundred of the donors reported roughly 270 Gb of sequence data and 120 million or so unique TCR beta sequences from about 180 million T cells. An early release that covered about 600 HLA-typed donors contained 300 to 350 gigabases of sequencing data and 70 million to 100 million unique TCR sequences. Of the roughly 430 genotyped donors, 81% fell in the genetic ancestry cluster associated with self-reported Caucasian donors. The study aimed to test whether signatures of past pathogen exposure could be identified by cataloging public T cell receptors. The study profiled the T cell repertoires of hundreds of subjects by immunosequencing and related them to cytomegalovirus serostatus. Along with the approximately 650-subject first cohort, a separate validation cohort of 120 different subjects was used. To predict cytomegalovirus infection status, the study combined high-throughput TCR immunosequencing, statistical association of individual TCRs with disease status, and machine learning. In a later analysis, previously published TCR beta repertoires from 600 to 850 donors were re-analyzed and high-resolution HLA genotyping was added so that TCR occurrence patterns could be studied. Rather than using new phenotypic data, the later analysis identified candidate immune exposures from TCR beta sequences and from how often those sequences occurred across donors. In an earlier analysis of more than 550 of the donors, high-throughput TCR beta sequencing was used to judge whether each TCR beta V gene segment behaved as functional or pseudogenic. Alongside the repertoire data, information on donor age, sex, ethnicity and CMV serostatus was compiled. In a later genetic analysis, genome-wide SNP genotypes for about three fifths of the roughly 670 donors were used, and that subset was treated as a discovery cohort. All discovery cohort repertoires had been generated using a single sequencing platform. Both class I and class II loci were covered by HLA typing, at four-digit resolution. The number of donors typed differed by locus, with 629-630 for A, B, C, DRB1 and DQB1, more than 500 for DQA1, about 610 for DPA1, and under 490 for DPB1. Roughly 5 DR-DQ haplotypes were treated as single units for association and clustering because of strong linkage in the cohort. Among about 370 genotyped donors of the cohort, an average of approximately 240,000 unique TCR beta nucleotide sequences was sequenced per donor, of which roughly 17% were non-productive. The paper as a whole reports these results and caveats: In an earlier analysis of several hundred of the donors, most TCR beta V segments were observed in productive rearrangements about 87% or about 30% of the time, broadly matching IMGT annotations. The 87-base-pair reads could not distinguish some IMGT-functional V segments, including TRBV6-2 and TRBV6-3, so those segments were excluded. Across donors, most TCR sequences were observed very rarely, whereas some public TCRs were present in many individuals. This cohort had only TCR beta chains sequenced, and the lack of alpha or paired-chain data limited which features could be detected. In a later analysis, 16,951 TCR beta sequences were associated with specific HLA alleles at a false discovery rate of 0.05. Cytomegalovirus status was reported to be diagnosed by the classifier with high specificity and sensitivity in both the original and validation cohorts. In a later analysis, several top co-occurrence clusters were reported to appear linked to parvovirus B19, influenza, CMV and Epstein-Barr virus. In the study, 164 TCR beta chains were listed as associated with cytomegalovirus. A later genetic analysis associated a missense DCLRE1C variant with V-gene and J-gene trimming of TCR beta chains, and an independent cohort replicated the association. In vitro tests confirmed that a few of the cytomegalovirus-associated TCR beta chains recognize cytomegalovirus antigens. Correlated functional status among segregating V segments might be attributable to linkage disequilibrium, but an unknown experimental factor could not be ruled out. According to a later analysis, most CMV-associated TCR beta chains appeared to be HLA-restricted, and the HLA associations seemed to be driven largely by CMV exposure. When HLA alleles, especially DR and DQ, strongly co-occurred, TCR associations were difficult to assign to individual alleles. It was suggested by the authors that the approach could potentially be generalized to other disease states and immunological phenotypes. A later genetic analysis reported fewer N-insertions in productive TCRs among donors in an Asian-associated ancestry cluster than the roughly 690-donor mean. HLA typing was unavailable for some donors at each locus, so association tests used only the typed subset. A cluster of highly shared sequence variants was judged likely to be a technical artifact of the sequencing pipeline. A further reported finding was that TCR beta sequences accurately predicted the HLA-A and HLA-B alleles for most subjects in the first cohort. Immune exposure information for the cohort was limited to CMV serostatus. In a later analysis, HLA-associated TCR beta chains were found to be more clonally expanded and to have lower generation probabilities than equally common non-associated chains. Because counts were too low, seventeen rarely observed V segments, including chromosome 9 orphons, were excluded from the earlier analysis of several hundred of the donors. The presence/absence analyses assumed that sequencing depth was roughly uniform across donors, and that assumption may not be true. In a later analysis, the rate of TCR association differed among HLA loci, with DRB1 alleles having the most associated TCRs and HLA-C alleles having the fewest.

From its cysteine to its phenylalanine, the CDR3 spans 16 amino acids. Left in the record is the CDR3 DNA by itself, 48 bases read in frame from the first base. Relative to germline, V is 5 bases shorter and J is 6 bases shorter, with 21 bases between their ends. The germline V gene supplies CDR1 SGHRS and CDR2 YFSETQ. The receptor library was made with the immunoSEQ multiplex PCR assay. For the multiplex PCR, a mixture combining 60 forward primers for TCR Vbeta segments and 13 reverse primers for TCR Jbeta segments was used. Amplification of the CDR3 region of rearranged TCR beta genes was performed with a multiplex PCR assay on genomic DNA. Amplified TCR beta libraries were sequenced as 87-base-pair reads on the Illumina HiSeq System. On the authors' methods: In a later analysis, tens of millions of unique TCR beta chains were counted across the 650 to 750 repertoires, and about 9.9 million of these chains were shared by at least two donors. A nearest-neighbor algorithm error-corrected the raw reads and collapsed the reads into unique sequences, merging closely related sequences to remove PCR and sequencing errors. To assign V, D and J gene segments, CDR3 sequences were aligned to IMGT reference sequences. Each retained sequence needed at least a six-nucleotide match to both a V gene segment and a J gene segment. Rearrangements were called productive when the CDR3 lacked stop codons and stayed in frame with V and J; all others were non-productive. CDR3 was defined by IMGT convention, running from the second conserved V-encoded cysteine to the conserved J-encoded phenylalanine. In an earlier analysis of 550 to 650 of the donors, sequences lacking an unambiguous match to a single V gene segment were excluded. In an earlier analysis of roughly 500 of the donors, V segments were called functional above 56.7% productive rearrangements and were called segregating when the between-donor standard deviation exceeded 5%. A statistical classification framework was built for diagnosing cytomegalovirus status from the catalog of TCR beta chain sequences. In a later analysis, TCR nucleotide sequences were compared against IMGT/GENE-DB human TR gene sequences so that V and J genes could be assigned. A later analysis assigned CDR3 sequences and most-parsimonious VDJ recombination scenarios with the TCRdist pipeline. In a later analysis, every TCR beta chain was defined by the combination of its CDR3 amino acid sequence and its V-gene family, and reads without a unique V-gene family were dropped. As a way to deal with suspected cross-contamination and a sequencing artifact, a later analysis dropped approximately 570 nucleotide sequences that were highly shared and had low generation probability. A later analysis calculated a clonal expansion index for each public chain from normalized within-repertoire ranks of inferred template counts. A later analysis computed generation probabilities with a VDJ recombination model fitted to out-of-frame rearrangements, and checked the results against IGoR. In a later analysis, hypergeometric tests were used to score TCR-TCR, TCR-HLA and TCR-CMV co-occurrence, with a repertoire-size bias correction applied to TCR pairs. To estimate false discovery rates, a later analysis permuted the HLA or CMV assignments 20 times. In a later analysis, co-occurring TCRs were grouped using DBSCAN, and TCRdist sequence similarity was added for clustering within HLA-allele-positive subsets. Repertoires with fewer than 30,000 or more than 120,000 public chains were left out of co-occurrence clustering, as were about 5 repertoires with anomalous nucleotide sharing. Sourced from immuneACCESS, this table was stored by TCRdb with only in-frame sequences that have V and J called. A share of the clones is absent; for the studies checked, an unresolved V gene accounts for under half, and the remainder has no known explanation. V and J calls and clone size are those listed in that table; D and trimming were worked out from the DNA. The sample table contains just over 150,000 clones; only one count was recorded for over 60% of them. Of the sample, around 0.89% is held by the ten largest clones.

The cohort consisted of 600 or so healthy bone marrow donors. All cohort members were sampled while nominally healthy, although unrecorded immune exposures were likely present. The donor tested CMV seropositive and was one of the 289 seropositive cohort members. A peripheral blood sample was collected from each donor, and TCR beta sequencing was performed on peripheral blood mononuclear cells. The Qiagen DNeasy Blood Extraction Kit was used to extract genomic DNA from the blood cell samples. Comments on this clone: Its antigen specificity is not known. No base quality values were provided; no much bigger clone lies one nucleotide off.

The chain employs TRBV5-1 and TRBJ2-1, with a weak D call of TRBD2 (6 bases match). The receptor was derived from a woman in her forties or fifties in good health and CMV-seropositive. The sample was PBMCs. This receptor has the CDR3 CASRNNPGDWSNEQFF. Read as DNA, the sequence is TGCGCCAGCAGAAATAACCCGGGGGACTGGTCCAATGAGCAGTTCTTC.